Each of the 21 T cell receptor beta chains below was sequenced from the same sample in a study of memory CD4+ T cells and cytomegalovirus serostatus. Using immunoSEQ multiplex PCR, the repertoire was profiled, and TCRdb retains in-frame clones only, with some absent. The sample contains some 48,000 clones, about 77% of which appear only once. The sort gate was single viable CD3+CD4+CD8-CD45RO+ cells for memory CD4+ T cells. Sequences were obtained from memory CD4+ T cells from blood. The receptors shown here come from an adult in good health and CMV-seronegative.

This chain joins TRBV5-1 and TRBJ2-7; 8 nucleotides match TRBD2. Trimming at V came to 4 bases and at J to 6 bases, leaving 12 bases not matched to a gene. The CDR3 loop spans 15 amino acids. The V gene's germline CDR1 is SGHRS and CDR2 YFSETQ. CDR3 nucleotide sequence: TGCGCCAGCAGCCCATATAGCGGGGCCGCTACCGAGCAGTACTTC. Protein product: CASSPYSGAATEQYF. The complete variable domain, with remaining parts taken from reference TRBV5-1 and TRBJ2-7, reads KAGVTQTPRYLIKTRGQQVTLSCSPISGHRSVSWYQQTPGQGLQFLFEYFSETQRNKGNFPGRFSGRQFSNSRSEMNVSTLELGDSALYLCASSPYSGAATEQYFGPGTRLTVT.

The J gene is TRBJ2-7, the V gene TRBV11-2; 9 bases align to TRBD1. J gave up 2 bases and V 4 bases, and 9 bases lay outside the gene matches. Germline V gene data show CDR1 as SGHAT and CDR2 as FQNNGV. The CDR3 length is 16 residues. The CDR3 region is CASSYALGQGTYEQYF. CDR3 nucleotides: TGTGCCAGCAGCTACGCCCTGGGACAGGGAACCTACGAGCAGTACTTC.

This clone occurred once. The chain links TRBV27 to TRBJ2-7, with 11 positions matching TRBD1. The CDR3 has 19 amino acids. V dropped 3 bases and J dropped 2; count of bases not matched to a gene: 15. Germline values: CDR1 MNHEY, CDR2 SMNVEV (reference sequence). This CDR3 is CASSFRTGGAVPGAYEQYF. In DNA form, the CDR3 reads TGTGCCAGCAGTTTCAGGACAGGGGGCGCGGTACCAGGAGCCTACGAGCAGTACTTC.

The chain uses TRBV27 and TRBJ2-6; no firm D call. Germline V gene sequence: CDR1 MNHEY, CDR2 SMNVEV (reference sequence). The CDR3 runs 16 residues. Trimming left V 6 bases short and J 0 bases short, with 12 bases between. CDR3 sequence: CASRRDSGSGANVLTF. The CDR3 DNA follows: TGTGCCAGCAGAAGGGATAGTGGCTCTGGGGCCAACGTCCTGACTTTC.

The chain carries TRBV6-6 and TRBJ1-5; tentative D call: TRBD1 (5 bases). Trimming pared 7 bases from V and 6 bases from J, leaving 13 bases between. The CDR3 totals 13 residues. CDR1 and CDR2 (germline): MNHNY, SVGAGI (reference sequence). The CDR3: CASTSDKSQPQHF. The CDR3 DNA sequence: TGTGCCAGCACCTCGGACAAAAGTCAGCCCCAGCATTTT.

This clone was picked up a small number of times. CDR3 sequence reads: CSAQTSHEQFF. In DNA form, the CDR3 reads TGCAGTGCACAGACTAGCCATGAGCAGTTCTTC. The V gene is TRBV20-1, the J gene TRBJ2-1; 7 positions agree with TRBD2. The CDR3 spans 11 residues. V lost 6 bases and J lost 8; bases outside the gene matches: 4. Germline assignment: CDR1 DFQATT and CDR2 SNEGSKA (reference sequence).

The chain is built from TRBV6-4 and TRBJ2-3; D remains ambiguous. This CDR3 comprises 13 residues. Trimming took off 4 bases at V and 5 bases at J, with 10 bases between the two ends. Germline V CDR1 and CDR2: MRHNA, SNTAGT. The CDR3 spells CASSAQWQDTQYF. CDR3 DNA: TGTGCCAGCAGTGCTCAGTGGCAAGATACGCAGTATTTT.

The table lists this clone with a few counts. This chain uses TRBV6-5 with TRBJ1-3; 9 nucleotides match TRBD1. V lost 5 bases to trimming and J lost 3 bases; unmatched junction nucleotides: 5. From germline, CDR1 is MNHEY and CDR2 SVGAGI. The CDR3 totals 15 residues. In DNA, the CDR3 is TGTGCCAGCAGTACGGGACAGGGCTTTGGAAACACCATATATTTT. Encoded protein: CASSTGQGFGNTIYF.

This clone was observed a few times. The J gene is TRBJ1-2, the V gene TRBV6-5, with D uncertain. There are 12 residues in the CDR3. Germline V gene sequence: CDR1 MNHEY, CDR2 SVGAGI. The V end lost 4 bases, the J end lost 8 bases, and 11 bases lay between the germline ends. CDR3 amino acids: CASSSWTLGYTF. CDR3 coding DNA: TGTGCCAGCAGTTCGTGGACTCTAGGCTACACCTTC.

V is TRBV7-9 and J is TRBJ2-7; 9 nucleotides line up with TRBD1. After removal of 0 bases from V and 12 bases from J, the junction contained 6 bases not matched to a gene. This CDR3 is built from 13 residues. In germline, CDR1 is SEHNR, CDR2 FQNEAQ (reference sequence). CDR3 region: CASSLAGGTGPYF. CDR3 DNA: TGTGCCAGCAGCTTAGCGGGAGGGACAGGGCCGTACTTC.

V is TRBV5-4 and J is TRBJ1-2, with a weak D call TRBD1 (5 bases). CDR1 is SGHNT, CDR2 YYREEE, per germline (reference sequence). The CDR3 has 13 residues. V was cut by 2 bases and J by 8 bases, with 13 bases left in between. The CDR3 sequence is CASSFRTSGGYTF. CDR3 coding DNA: TGTGCCAGCAGCTTTCGGACATCGGGCGGCTACACCTTC.

The CDR3 reads CASSLGGPRKSYNEQFF. DNA for the CDR3: TGCGCCAGCAGCTTGGGGGGGCCAAGAAAATCCTACAATGAGCAGTTCTTC. The V and J genes are TRBV5-1 and TRBJ2-1; TRBD1 is a possible D gene (6 bases). Trimming removed 0 bases from V and 1 base from J, with 14 bases in between. CDR3 length equals 17 residues. Germline V gene sequence: CDR1 SGHRS, CDR2 YFSETQ.

V and J are TRBV5-1 and TRBJ1-2; TRBD1 might be the D (6 bases). This CDR3 is 16 amino acids long. CDR1 SGHRS and CDR2 YFSETQ come from the germline V gene. The V end lost 3 bases, the J end lost 4 bases, and 19 bases lay between the germline ends. CDR3 in DNA: TGCGCCAGCAGCTCTGGAGGGGGGCCCTTATTCTATGGCTACACCTTC. This encodes CASSSGGGPLFYGYTF.

The chain combines TRBV7-9 with TRBJ2-7; TRBD2 might be the D (5 bases). The CDR3 is 11 residues long. Trimming left V 3 bases short and J 6 bases short, with 6 bases between. From germline, CDR1 is SEHNR and CDR2 FQNEAQ (reference sequence). CDR3 DNA: TGTGCCAGCAGCTTCCGGGGCGAGCAGTACTTC. It specifies CASSFRGEQYF.

In DNA, the CDR3 is TGTGCCAGCAGCTTGGGTGCTAGCGGGTTAGAGACCCAGTACTTC. It translates to CASSLGASGLETQYF. The V and J genes are TRBV5-6 and TRBJ2-5, with TRBD2 matching over 8 bases. The CDR3 is 15 amino acids. Looked up from germline, CDR1 is SGHDT and CDR2 is YYEEEE. V was clipped by 0 bases and J by 4 bases; unmatched bases: 5. The variable domain in full, with the rest retrieved from reference TRBV5-6 and TRBJ2-5, is DAGVTQSPTHLIKTRGQQVTLRCSPKSGHDTVSWYQQALGQGPQFIFQYYEEEERQRGNFPDRFSGHQFPNYSSELNVNALLLGDSALYLCASSLGASGLETQYFGPGTRLLVL.

The V call is TRBV6-6, the J call TRBJ1-2; the D is unclear. The CDR3 is 12 residues long. V dropped 0 bases and J dropped 7 bases, with 6 bases sitting between them. Germline CDR1 and CDR2: MNHNY and SVGAGI (reference sequence). CDR3: CASSYSERGYTF. CDR3 sequence (DNA): TGTGCCAGCAGTTACTCCGAGCGTGGCTACACCTTC.

This chain uses TRBV10-1 with TRBJ2-1, with 11 positions matching TRBD2. The CDR3 contains 18 residues. Germline trimming cut 6 bases from V and 2 bases from J; bases unmatched to any gene: 12. Germline CDR1 is WNHNN and CDR2 is SYGVQD (reference sequence). The CDR3 DNA reads as TGCGCCAGCAGCGATACTAGCGGGGGCCAAAGCACCTACAATGAGCAGTTCTTC. It translates to CASSDTSGGQSTYNEQFF.

This chain links TRBV5-4 with TRBJ1-6; 10 nucleotides match TRBD1. With V trimmed by 4 bases and J by 10 bases, 8 bases remained unmatched. The germline CDR1 and CDR2 sequences are SGHNT and YYREEE (reference sequence). The CDR3 covers 15 residues. This CDR3 is CASSDGTGARSPLHF. In DNA, the CDR3 is TGTGCCAGCAGCGATGGGACAGGGGCAAGGTCACCCCTCCACTTT.

The chain couples TRBV28 to TRBJ2-7; 8 positions match TRBD1. The CDR3 length is 16 residues. The ends lost 4 bases at V and 0 bases at J; junction bases unmatched: 8. The germline CDR1 and CDR2 sequences are MDHEN and SYDVKM. The CDR3 bases are TGTGCCAGCAGTTCCCCGGACAGGGTCCCCTCCTACGAGCAGTACTTC. As protein: CASSSPDRVPSYEQYF.

The chain uses TRBV6-1 and TRBJ1-1; D is perhaps TRBD1 (6 bases). The CDR3 spans 13 residues. Germline CDR1 is MNHNS and CDR2 is SASEGT. Trimming left V 6 bases short and J 0 bases short, with 8 bases between. The CDR3 DNA is TGTGCCAGCAGGAAGGGGGTGAACACTGAAGCTTTCTTT. Residues: CASRKGVNTEAFF.

The CDR3 DNA follows: TGTGCCAGCAGTGAAGGAAGGGTTCCTCAGCGGGACGTCCTGACTTTC. Protein product: CASSEGRVPQRDVLTF. V gene TRBV6-1 combines with J gene TRBJ2-6; TRBD2 might be the D (6 bases). V shed 1 base and J shed 11 bases, with 18 bases lying between them. This CDR3 has 16 residues. The germline V gene has CDR1 MNHNS and CDR2 SASEGT.